This TCR beta chain was documented in a study of shared clonotypes between healthy human individuals (dated by TCRdb to the early 2020s). Context from the whole study: The cohort comprised a couple of women and three men aged 18 to 49 years. For each donor, CD4 naive and CD4 memory were each given three plates, CD8 naive was given two plates, and CD8 memory was given one plate. To estimate repertoire size and how much clonotypes are shared between individuals, the study performed deep sequencing of blood TCR repertoires from a handful of healthy adults. To increase sequencing depth and limit assay-specific biases, TCR repertoire library preparation and sequencing were carried out by different laboratories using diverse techniques. Between about 0.85 and 9.5 billion PBMCs per donor were obtained by leukapheresis. The paper's findings and limits, for the study overall: Higher generation probabilities were observed for clonotypes shared by all four sorted-subset donors than for non-shared clonotypes. Across a few donors, roughly 5.1% of naive CD4, 3.5% of naive CD8, 2.3% of memory CD4, and approximately 0.4% of memory CD8 clonotypes were shared. Pairwise subsampling led to the expectation that sequencing depth would affect the degree of clonotype sharing among donors. Estimated clonotype richness was generally larger for naive than for memory subsets. The genetic and exposure-history diversity represented was limited by the small number of donors. Even with the large sequencing depth, rarefaction of the sorted-subset datasets indicated that sequencing was incomplete. Only blood was sampled, and tissue TCR repertoires likely differ from those in blood.

TCR CDR3 regions were amplified from genomic DNA by multiplex PCR using the deep immunoSEQ assay. Extracted genomic DNA from each cell subset was spread evenly across all wells of several immunoSEQ 96-well plates, with each plate serving as a replicate. For sorted subsets, about 200 ng genomic DNA, equal to 25,000 to 35,000 T cell genomes, was loaded into each replicate PCR. Purified libraries were measured with a Qubit 3.0 fluorometer, size-checked on a Bioanalyzer 2100, and measured again with the KAPA Library Quantification kit. Every immunoSEQ 96-well plate was sequenced on a dedicated single-read 150-cycle Illumina NextSeq 550 flow cell. The published analysis was carried out like this. Because the immunoSEQ output included only junctional sequences and no quality scores, the filtering could not be the same as the filtering used for full-length reads. Sequences were annotated with PyIR, a Python wrapper for IgBLAST v1.9, and V/J genes and CDR3 were assigned using IMGT germline references. Reads were filtered out if the reads had weak V/J assignments (E-value above 1e-6), no CDR3, stop codons, out-of-frame junctions, or ambiguous translated residues. V3J clonotypes were defined by identical inferred V gene, J gene, and CDR3 amino acid sequence. The percentage overlap between two repertoires was calculated by dividing the number of shared unique clonotypes by the size of the smaller repertoire. Repertoire richness was assessed with RTK rarefaction, the Chao1 estimator, and Recon v2.1 estimates of unobserved clonotypes. OLGA was used to compute generation probabilities for all TCRbeta clonotypes that the gDNA method yielded from a few donors. The source is immuneACCESS, and TCRdb retained only in-frame sequences with V and J called. Part of the clones is not carried over; for the studies checked, unresolved V genes explain less than half of this, and the remainder is unexplained. V and J calls and clone size are as listed in that table; D and trimming were resolved from the DNA. The sample table holds 2 million to 2.5 million clones, of which just under 95% were seen once. The ten largest clones take up around 0.35% of the sample.

V is pared back by 4 bases and J by 3 bases, with 16 bases lying between the germline termini. According to the germline V gene, CDR1 reads SGHAT and CDR2 reads FQNNGV. The CDR3 sequence holds 16 residues, the cysteine and phenylalanine included. Here the CDR3 DNA is all that survives: 48 bases in frame from base 1. Of note for this clone: What this receptor recognizes is not known. Base qualities are missing; no much larger clone stands one base away.

The donors were healthy, HIV-negative adults with no recently reported acute infections or vaccinations. Every donor was a Caucasian adult living in Nashville, Tennessee, USA. CD4+ T cells were enriched by magnetic negative selection, after which naive cells were positively selected on CD45RA and the negative fraction was taken as the memory subset. Blood was obtained by leukapheresis, after which PBMCs were separated by Ficoll-Histopaque density gradient centrifugation and cryopreserved in liquid nitrogen vapor phase. Analytical flow cytometry was used to check the purity and quantity of every magnetically sorted T cell population. Each sorted fraction had its genomic DNA isolated and then quantified by UV absorbance on a Nanodrop 2000c.

The receptor chain draws on TRBV11-2 and TRBJ2-1; a tentative D match to TRBD1 spans 6 bases. Sequencing was performed on naive CD4+ T cells from PBMCs. This specimen's cell subset or site label, per the study, means: CD45RA+ positively selected. This receptor was taken from a man aged 18 to 29 in good health. Some clones in this sample may be carry-over from other donors' samples. CDR3 region: CASSWTGTPIYNEQFF. The DNA sequence is given as TGTGCCAGCAGCTGGACCGGGACACCGATCTACAATGAGCAGTTCTTC.